Sequencing of this T cell receptor (beta chain) was carried out in a study of blood T cell repertoires in COVID-19. Authors' data handling: Amplification with reference gene primers provided the estimates of nucleated cell counts. Produced via immunoSEQ multiplex PCR; TCRdb's table is partial and in-frame only. V, J and clone size were drawn from that table, and D and trimming were deduced from the DNA. The sample consists of approximately 390,000 clones, 70% to 90% of them appearing once. This CDR3 region has 13 residues. V was clipped by 0 bases and J by 3 bases, with 7 bases between them. Germline V gene data show CDR1 as GTSNPN and CDR2 as SVGIG (reference sequence).

Sequencing was performed on PBMCs or T cells enriched from blood (not recorded which). The chain joins TRBV30 to TRBJ2-3, with unresolved D. This receptor was identified in a woman between 40 and 50 years old with acute COVID-19. This chain's CDR3 is CAWSVQRTDTQYF. The CDR3 coding sequence is TGTGCCTGGAGTGTACAGAGAACAGATACGCAGTATTTT.